This is a list of T cell receptor beta chains from one sample in a study of T cell responses to AZD1222 COVID-19 vaccine. Sequencing used immunoSEQ multiplex PCR; TCRdb keeps in-frame clones, though not all of them. Seen here are about 140,000 clones, about 92% observed once, and the top ten hold about 3%. The starting material was peripheral blood, obtained on day 0 of AZD1222 vaccination. These receptor sequences come from an adult in good health. CDR3s include the opening cysteine and the closing phenylalanine or tryptophan. The D gene is left open where the match is weak. A row's size may be missing; if present it is once, few, many or a size class.

J gene: TRBJ2-6
V gene: TRBV27
D gene: -
clone size: -
CDR3 DNA: TGTGCCAGCAGTTTATGGGGATCCGGGGCCAACGTCCTGACTTTC
CDR3 protein: CASSLWGSGANVLTF

J gene: TRBJ1-2
V gene: TRBV4-3
D gene: -
clone size: -
CDR3 DNA: TGCGCCAGCAGCCAACAAACTCGTCACTATGGCTACACCTTC
CDR3 protein: CASSQQTRHYGYTF

J gene: TRBJ2-3
V gene: TRBV18
D gene: TRBD2
clone size: -
CDR3 DNA: TGTGCCAGCTCACCGAGACTAGCGGGAGGGCAAGATACGCAGTATTTT
CDR3 protein: CASSPRLAGGQDTQYF

J gene: TRBJ1-5
V gene: TRBV5-1
D gene: -
clone size: once
CDR3 DNA: TGCGCCAGCAGCTTGCTCGGAGTGGGCAATCAGCCCCAGCATTTT
CDR3 protein: CASSLLGVGNQPQHF

J gene: TRBJ2-5
V gene: TRBV30
D gene: -
clone size: -
CDR3 DNA: TGTGCCCGGCGGGACAACCAGGGCCCCCAAGAGACCCAGTACTTC
CDR3 protein: CARRDNQGPQETQYF

J gene: TRBJ1-3
V gene: TRBV5-1
D gene: -
clone size: -
CDR3 DNA: TGCGCCAGCAATCGTGGAGACTCTGGAAACACCATATATTTT
CDR3 protein: CASNRGDSGNTIYF

J gene: TRBJ2-2
V gene: TRBV18
D gene: -
clone size: -
CDR3 DNA: TGTGCCAGCTCACCGCAGGGTCGGACCGGGGAGCTGTTTTTT
CDR3 protein: CASSPQGRTGELFF

J gene: TRBJ2-1
V gene: TRBV7-8
D gene: TRBD2
clone size: few
CDR3 DNA: TGTGCCAGCAGCCCCAGTAGCGGGACTTCCTACAATGAGCAGTTCTTC
CDR3 protein: CASSPSSGTSYNEQFF

J gene: TRBJ2-7
V gene: TRBV6-5
D gene: -
clone size: -
CDR3 DNA: TGTGCCAGCGTGCCCCCATACGGTACCTACGAGCAGTACTTC
CDR3 protein: CASVPPYGTYEQYF

J gene: TRBJ2-1
V gene: TRBV4-2
D gene: TRBD1
clone size: -
CDR3 DNA: TGTGCCAGCAGCCCGACCACGGGACAGGGGGGCTACAATGAGCAGTTCTTC
CDR3 protein: CASSPTTGQGGYNEQFF

J gene: TRBJ1-1
V gene: TRBV3-1/TRBV3-2
D gene: -
clone size: -
CDR3 DNA: TGTGCCAGCAGCCAAGATTTGACAGCAGAAGCTTTCTTT
CDR3 protein: CASSQDLTAEAFF

J gene: TRBJ2-2
V gene: TRBV5-1
D gene: -
clone size: -
CDR3 DNA: TGCGCCAGCAGCTTGGATCTGCAGATCAAAACCGGGGAGCTGTTTTTT
CDR3 protein: CASSLDLQIKTGELFF

J gene: TRBJ1-2
V gene: TRBV19
D gene: -
clone size: -
CDR3 DNA: TGTGCCAGTAGGGCCGGGACACTCCCTAGAGGCTACACCTTC
CDR3 protein: CASRAGTLPRGYTF

J gene: TRBJ2-1
V gene: TRBV29-1
D gene: TRBD2
clone size: once
CDR3 DNA: TGCAGCGTTACCAACTTAGCGGGCTCCTCTAGAAATGAGCAGTTCTTC
CDR3 protein: CSVTNLAGSSRNEQFF

J gene: TRBJ2-5
V gene: TRBV5-4
D gene: -
clone size: -
CDR3 DNA: TGTGCCAGCAGATCTCTAGCATCAGAGACCCAGTACTTC
CDR3 protein: CASRSLASETQYF

J gene: TRBJ1-5
V gene: TRBV6-5
D gene: -
clone size: once
CDR3 DNA: TGTGCCAGCAGCCCCGGACGGAGCAATCAGCCCCAGCATTTT
CDR3 protein: CASSPGRSNQPQHF

J gene: TRBJ1-1
V gene: TRBV4-1
D gene: TRBD1
clone size: -
CDR3 DNA: TGCGCCAGCAGTGGAGGGGGCGCGAACACTGAAGCTTTCTTT
CDR3 protein: CASSGGGANTEAFF

J gene: TRBJ2-1
V gene: TRBV5-1
D gene: -
clone size: -
CDR3 DNA: TGCGCCAGCAGCTTGTTTGAGTACAATGAGCAGTTCTTC
CDR3 protein: CASSLFEYNEQFF

J gene: TRBJ1-2
V gene: TRBV30
D gene: -
clone size: -
CDR3 DNA: TGTGCCTGGGTCTCGACAGTATGGTCCAACTATGGCTACACCTTC
CDR3 protein: CAWVSTVWSNYGYTF

J gene: TRBJ2-5
V gene: TRBV23-1
D gene: TRBD1
clone size: -
CDR3 DNA: TGCGCCAGCAGTCAATCCCGCAGGGGGTACCAAGAGACCCAGTACTTC
CDR3 protein: CASSQSRRGYQETQYF

J gene: TRBJ1-5
V gene: TRBV2
D gene: TRBD1
clone size: -
CDR3 DNA: TGTGCCAGCAGTCCCCGACAGGGGCGCAATCAGCCCCAGCATTTT
CDR3 protein: CASSPRQGRNQPQHF

J gene: TRBJ1-2
V gene: TRBV30
D gene: -
clone size: -
CDR3 DNA: TGTGCCTGGAGTGTGGGGAGGGGTTTTATTGGCTACACCTTC
CDR3 protein: CAWSVGRGFIGYTF

J gene: TRBJ1-1
V gene: TRBV7-2
D gene: -
clone size: -
CDR3 DNA: TGTGCCAGCAGCTTACCGACAGGTACCGGTGAAGCTTTCTTT
CDR3 protein: CASSLPTGTGEAFF

J gene: TRBJ1-2
V gene: TRBV5-1
D gene: TRBD1
clone size: -
CDR3 DNA: TGCGCCAGCCTAGGGGGCGCCGGCTACACCTTC
CDR3 protein: CASLGGAGYTF

J gene: TRBJ1-6
V gene: TRBV5-4
D gene: TRBD1
clone size: -
CDR3 DNA: TGTGCCAGCAGCCCTAACAGGGGTTCACCCCTCCACTTT
CDR3 protein: CASSPNRGSPLHF

J gene: TRBJ1-3
V gene: TRBV30
D gene: TRBD1
clone size: -
CDR3 DNA: TGTGCCTGGAGTCGGGGACAGGGGGCTGGAAACACCATATATTTT
CDR3 protein: CAWSRGQGAGNTIYF

J gene: TRBJ1-1
V gene: TRBV7-9
D gene: -
clone size: -
CDR3 DNA: TGTGCCAGCAGACACTGGGAGGAAGCTTTCTTT
CDR3 protein: CASRHWEEAFF

J gene: TRBJ2-3
V gene: TRBV7-9
D gene: -
clone size: -
CDR3 DNA: TGTGCCAGCAGCTTAAGTGAGGACGATACGCAGTATTTT
CDR3 protein: CASSLSEDDTQYF

J gene: TRBJ2-1
V gene: TRBV11-2
D gene: -
clone size: -
CDR3 DNA: TGTGCCAGCAGCCTATTCCGCGCGGGGAATGAGCAGTTCTTC
CDR3 protein: CASSLFRAGNEQFF

J gene: TRBJ2-1
V gene: TRBV7-2
D gene: -
clone size: -
CDR3 DNA: TGTGCCAGCAGACTAACTGGAGACAATGAGCAGTTCTTC
CDR3 protein: CASRLTGDNEQFF

J gene: TRBJ1-4
V gene: TRBV29-1
D gene: -
clone size: -
CDR3 DNA: TGCAGCGTTGAAGTCGGGGGAGTAGAGGTAGAAAAACTGTTTTTT
CDR3 protein: CSVEVGGVEVEKLFF

J gene: TRBJ2-3
V gene: TRBV19
D gene: TRBD2
clone size: -
CDR3 DNA: TGTGCCAGTACCCCGAGCGGGAGCAGCGGAGATACGCAGTATTTT
CDR3 protein: CASTPSGSSGDTQYF

J gene: TRBJ2-5
V gene: TRBV5-1
D gene: -
clone size: -
CDR3 DNA: TGCGCCAGCAGCTCGCATATAGGAGCCCCGGTTACAGGGTTGGGCCAAGAGACCCAGTACTTC
CDR3 protein: CASSSHIGAPVTGLGQETQYF

J gene: TRBJ2-1
V gene: TRBV19
D gene: TRBD2
clone size: -
CDR3 DNA: TGTGCCAGTAGTGGGGGACTAGCGGGAGGGCCCTACAATGAGCAGTTCTTC
CDR3 protein: CASSGGLAGGPYNEQFF

J gene: TRBJ1-1
V gene: TRBV7-6
D gene: TRBD1
clone size: -
CDR3 DNA: TGTGCCAGCAGCAGATCCGGGACAGGGGTCACTGAAGCTTTCTTT
CDR3 protein: CASSRSGTGVTEAFF

J gene: TRBJ2-5
V gene: TRBV5-4
D gene: TRBD2
clone size: once
CDR3 DNA: TGTGCCAGCAGCTTCGCAGCGGGAGTGCAAGAGACCCAGTACTTC
CDR3 protein: CASSFAAGVQETQYF

J gene: TRBJ1-6
V gene: TRBV27
D gene: -
clone size: few
CDR3 DNA: TGTGCCAGCGGCACTTCACCCCTCCACTTT
CDR3 protein: CASGTSPLHF

J gene: TRBJ1-2
V gene: TRBV5-4
D gene: -
clone size: -
CDR3 DNA: TGTGCCAGCAGCACCCTGGGCGGCTACACCTTC
CDR3 protein: CASSTLGGYTF

J gene: TRBJ2-1
V gene: TRBV11-3
D gene: TRBD1
clone size: -
CDR3 DNA: TGTGCCAGCAGCTCGAAGGACAGGGCGGGGTACAATGAGCAGTTCTTC
CDR3 protein: CASSSKDRAGYNEQFF

J gene: TRBJ2-1
V gene: TRBV7-8
D gene: -
clone size: -
CDR3 DNA: TGTGCCAGCAGCTTAGCACTAGCCCTATACAATGAGCAGTTCTTC
CDR3 protein: CASSLALALYNEQFF

J gene: TRBJ2-1
V gene: TRBV9
D gene: -
clone size: -
CDR3 DNA: TGTGCCAGCAGCGTAGCTTTCGGGAGGGGGCGCAGCAATGAGCAGTTCTTC
CDR3 protein: CASSVAFGRGRSNEQFF

J gene: TRBJ2-7
V gene: TRBV28
D gene: -
clone size: -
CDR3 DNA: TGTGCCAGCAGTTTAATTCCGGGCACCTACGAGCAGTACTTC
CDR3 protein: CASSLIPGTYEQYF

J gene: TRBJ2-1
V gene: TRBV27
D gene: TRBD1
clone size: -
CDR3 DNA: TGTGCCAGCAGTTTTCCAGGGGGCGAGATCCATGAGCAGTTCTTC
CDR3 protein: CASSFPGGEIHEQFF

J gene: TRBJ2-2
V gene: TRBV15
D gene: TRBD1
clone size: -
CDR3 DNA: TGTGCCACCAGCAGAGGGGGACAGGGGTCTCCCGGGGAGCTGTTTTTT
CDR3 protein: CATSRGGQGSPGELFF

J gene: TRBJ2-7
V gene: TRBV5-1
D gene: -
clone size: few
CDR3 DNA: TGCGCCAGCAGCTTGGGTCAGGGAGTCAACTACGAGCAGTACTTC
CDR3 protein: CASSLGQGVNYEQYF

J gene: TRBJ1-1
V gene: TRBV11-2
D gene: -
clone size: once
CDR3 DNA: TGTGCCAGCAGCTTGGACAGAGACACTGAAGCTTTCTTT
CDR3 protein: CASSLDRDTEAFF

J gene: TRBJ2-7
V gene: TRBV19
D gene: -
clone size: -
CDR3 DNA: TGTGCCAGTAGTATCCATAGCTCCTACGAGCAGTACTTC
CDR3 protein: CASSIHSSYEQYF

J gene: TRBJ1-5
V gene: TRBV3-1/TRBV3-2
D gene: -
clone size: few
CDR3 DNA: TGTGCCAGCAGCCAAAGACTCGAACAGGGTACCCAGCATTTT
CDR3 protein: CASSQRLEQGTQHF

J gene: TRBJ2-1
V gene: TRBV28
D gene: TRBD2
clone size: -
CDR3 DNA: TGTGCCAGCAGTCCTCTAACCGATAGCGGGACTCTCTACGAGCAGTTCTTC
CDR3 protein: CASSPLTDSGTLYEQFF

J gene: TRBJ1-1
V gene: TRBV12-5
D gene: -
clone size: once
CDR3 DNA: TGTGCTAGTGGTCAACCTTCGACAGCGAACACTGAAGCTTTCTTT
CDR3 protein: CASGQPSTANTEAFF

J gene: TRBJ2-1
V gene: TRBV14
D gene: TRBD2
clone size: -
CDR3 DNA: TGTGCCAGCAGCCGCCTAGCGGATGAGCAGTTCTTC
CDR3 protein: CASSRLADEQFF

J gene: TRBJ1-1
V gene: TRBV4-2
D gene: -
clone size: -
CDR3 DNA: TGTGCCAGCAGCCAACGGGACCTGAACACTGAAGCTTTCTTT
CDR3 protein: CASSQRDLNTEAFF

J gene: TRBJ2-7
V gene: TRBV15
D gene: -
clone size: -
CDR3 DNA: TGTGCCACTCGGCTGACACCGAGCTCCTACGAGCAGTACTTC
CDR3 protein: CATRLTPSSYEQYF

J gene: TRBJ2-4
V gene: TRBV27
D gene: -
clone size: -
CDR3 DNA: TGTGCCAGCAGTTTATCGGGTTTCGGGACGGGAAAAAACATTCAGTACTTC
CDR3 protein: CASSLSGFGTGKNIQYF

J gene: TRBJ1-2
V gene: TRBV28
D gene: -
clone size: many
CDR3 DNA: TGTGCCAGCAGTTTTATTCTGGAGTATGGCTACACCTTC
CDR3 protein: CASSFILEYGYTF

J gene: TRBJ2-3
V gene: TRBV28
D gene: -
clone size: -
CDR3 DNA: TGTGCCAGCAGTTTCCGAGATACGCAGTATTTT
CDR3 protein: CASSFRDTQYF

J gene: TRBJ2-5
V gene: TRBV7-2
D gene: -
clone size: -
CDR3 DNA: TGTGCCAGCAGCTTAGGAGCGACTCAAGAGACCCAGTACTTC
CDR3 protein: CASSLGATQETQYF